This T cell receptor beta chain derives from a study of shared clonotypes between healthy human individuals (TCRdb year 2020). Broadly, across the study: The cohort included three men and a couple of women between 18 and 49 years of age. For each donor, three plates each were used for CD4 naive and CD4 memory, two plates were used for CD8 naive, and one plate was used for CD8 memory. To estimate repertoire size and how much clonotype sharing occurs between individuals, the study deeply sequenced the blood TCR repertoires of about five healthy adults. To increase sequencing depth and limit assay-specific biases, TCR repertoire library preparation and sequencing were carried out by different laboratories using diverse techniques. Per donor, leukapheresis produced somewhere between about 0.9 and 9.5 billion PBMCs. Overall results and qualifications from the work: Rarefaction of sorted-subset datasets indicated incomplete sequencing despite the large sequencing depth. Only blood was sampled, and tissue TCR repertoires likely differ from those in blood. Larger estimated clonotype richness was generally found for naive subsets than for memory subsets. Based on pairwise subsampling, the degree of clonotype sharing among donors was expected to be affected by sequencing depth. Across four donors, approximately 5% of naive CD4, roughly 3.4% of naive CD8, 2.3% of memory CD4, and under 0.45% of memory CD8 clonotypes were shared. Compared with non-shared clonotypes, the clonotypes found in all four sorted-subset donors had higher generation probabilities. The genetic and exposure-history diversity represented was limited by the small number of donors.

Using the deep immunoSEQ assay, TCR CDR3 regions were amplified from genomic DNA by multiplex PCR. For each cell subset, the extracted genomic DNA was distributed evenly across all wells of several immunoSEQ 96-well plates, and each plate served as one replicate. Each replicate PCR for sorted subsets received approximately 200 ng genomic DNA, equal to tens of thousands of T cell genomes. Purified libraries were quantified with a Qubit 3.0 fluorometer, sized on a Bioanalyzer 2100, and re-quantified with the KAPA Library Quantification kit. Each immunoSEQ 96-well plate was sequenced on its own single-read 150-cycle Illumina NextSeq 550 flow cell. Turning to the authors' computational methods: Because the immunoSEQ output held only junctional sequences and lacked quality scores, the filtering could not match the filtering applied to full-length reads. To assign V/J genes and CDR3, sequences were annotated against IMGT germline references using PyIR, a Python wrapper for IgBLAST v1.9. Reads were removed for weak V/J assignments (E-value above 1e-6), missing CDR3, stop codons, out-of-frame junctions, or ambiguous translated residues. V3J clonotypes were defined by identical inferred V gene, J gene, and CDR3 amino acid sequence. To compute the percentage overlap between repertoires, the number of shared unique clonotypes was divided by the size of the smaller repertoire. RTK rarefaction, the Chao1 estimator, and Recon v2.1 estimates of unobserved clonotypes were used to assess repertoire richness. Generation probabilities were computed with OLGA for all TCRbeta clonotypes obtained by the gDNA method from several donors. The table comes from immuneACCESS by way of TCRdb, which keeps in-frame sequences with V and J called. Part of the clones is missing from these tables; in studies checked, under half for an unresolved V gene and the rest for unknown reasons. The V and J calls and the clone size are those of that table, but D and trimming were determined from the DNA. The sample table lists approximately 720,000 clones, less than 80% of them with a count of one. The top ten clones comprise about 1.7% of the sample.

The donors were healthy, HIV-negative adults who had no recently reported acute infections or vaccinations. Every donor was a Caucasian adult residing in Nashville, Tennessee, USA. CD4+ T cells were enriched through magnetic negative selection, after which naive cells were positively selected on CD45RA and the remaining negative fraction served as the memory subset. Blood was collected by leukapheresis, and PBMCs were isolated by Ficoll-Histopaque density gradient centrifugation and then cryopreserved in liquid nitrogen vapor phase. Analytical flow cytometry was used to check the purity and quantity of each magnetically sorted T cell population. Genomic DNA was isolated from each sorted fraction and quantified by UV absorbance on a Nanodrop 2000c. Of note for this clone: This receptor's antigen is unknown. No base quality information exists; no much larger clone differs at one position. Other DNA sequences within the sample encode an identical CDR3.

The germline V gene provides CDR1 SGHRS and CDR2 YFSETQ. V has 3 bases trimmed and J has 5 bases trimmed; junction bases matching no gene number 4. The CDR3, from cysteine to phenylalanine, totals 14 residues. Of the read, only the CDR3 DNA is kept; its 42 bases are in frame from base 1. Sequencing input: memory CD4+ T cells sorted from blood. The label giving this sample's cell subset or site can be read as: CD45RA-negative fraction. The sequence is built from TRBV5-1 and TRBJ1-4; the junction holds 7 bases that match TRBD1. This receptor was taken from a woman aged 25-40 years in good health. The encoded CDR3 is CASSSGTENEKLFF. Here is the DNA: TGCGCCAGCAGCTCCGGGACAGAAAATGAAAAACTGTTTTTT.